These 21 T cell receptor beta chains were all obtained from the same sample, sequenced in a study of T cell responses to AZD1222 COVID-19 vaccine. Measured with immunoSEQ multiplex PCR; TCRdb has only the in-frame clones, and not every one. This table holds about 120,000 clones, about nine tenths found once. Sequences were derived from peripheral blood, sampled on day 0 of MenACWY control vaccination. Source of these receptors: an adult in good health.

The chain recombines TRBV14 with TRBJ2-1, with 7 bases matching TRBD2. The V gene end was trimmed by 4 bases and the J gene end by 5 bases; junction bases not matched to a gene: 2. There are 13 residues in the CDR3. The germline CDR1 and CDR2 sequences are SGHDN and FVKESK. As DNA, the CDR3 is TGTGCCAGCAGCCGGGACTACAACAATGAGCAGTTCTTC. Translating gives CASSRDYNNEQFF.

The genes are TRBV12-3 or TRBV12-4 and TRBJ2-1; the D is unclear. This CDR3 has 13 residues. The germline V and J ends were trimmed by 3 bases and 5 bases, with 8 bases remaining between them. In DNA, the CDR3 is TGTGCCAGCAGTTTGTCACCGAACAATGAGCAGTTCTTC. This codes for CASSLSPNNEQFF.

J is TRBJ1-2 and V is TRBV12-3 or TRBV12-4; D is perhaps TRBD1 (5 bases). Deletions cut 5 bases from V and 4 bases from J, with 11 bases between. This CDR3 spans 13 amino acids. Here the CDR3 DNA reads TGTGCCAGCAGTCCTCGGGACCTCTATGGCTACACCTTC. Translation: CASSPRDLYGYTF.

The chain links TRBV10-3 to TRBJ2-1, with 7 bases fitting TRBD2. V dropped 2 bases and J dropped 2; count of bases not matched to a gene: 6. The V gene's germline CDR1 is ENHRY and CDR2 SYGVKD. This CDR3 has 16 amino acids. The DNA for the CDR3 is TGTGCCATCAGTGAGGCGACTAGCTCAACCTACAATGAGCAGTTCTTC. Encoded protein: CAISEATSSTYNEQFF.

This chain joins TRBV7-9 and TRBJ2-7; D uncertain. Germline V lookup: CDR1 SEHNR, CDR2 FQNEAQ (reference sequence). The CDR3 covers 13 residues. The V and J ends lost 1 base and 3 bases respectively, with 7 bases between them. DNA for the CDR3: TGTGCCAGCAGCTTAGAAGGCGGCTACGAGCAGTACGTC. Translation gives CASSLEGGYEQYV.

The genes are TRBV11-2 and TRBJ2-1; D is perhaps TRBD2 (5 bases). Germline lookup yields CDR1 SGHAT and CDR2 FQNNGV. Trimming took off 5 bases at V and 10 bases at J, with 15 bases between the two ends. The CDR3 runs 13 residues. CDR3 sequence (DNA): TGTGCCAGCAGCCCCCCTCGAGGGTCAGAGCAGTTCTTC. Translated, it gives CASSPPRGSEQFF.

The chain has TRBV5-8 and TRBJ2-2; D not resolved. The CDR3 extends over 16 amino acids. V was cut by 4 bases and J by 1 base, with 14 bases left in between. From germline, CDR1 is SGHTS and CDR2 YDEGEE. CDR3 nucleotides: TGTGCCAGCAGCCGGAGCGTTTCAGTGAACACCGGGGAGCTGTTTTTT. Amino acid sequence: CASSRSVSVNTGELFF.

A single count supports this clone. The V gene is TRBV18, the J gene TRBJ2-1, with D perhaps assigned TRBD1 or TRBD2 (5 bases each). CDR1 and CDR2 from the germline V gene are KGHSH and LQKENI. The V gene lost 3 bases and the J gene lost 4 bases, with 16 bases spanning the gap. This CDR3 has 16 amino acids. CDR3 residues: CASSPTPGTDYNEQFF. CDR3 DNA sequence: TGTGCCAGCTCACCCACACCCGGGACGGATTACAATGAGCAGTTCTTC.

The chain is built from TRBV4-3 and TRBJ1-4; TRBD1 matches at 8 bases. The CDR3 is 17 residues long. J lost 3 bases, V lost 0 bases, and 6 bases had no gene match. CDR1 is LGHNA, CDR2 YSLEER, per germline. The CDR3 protein is CASSQDIQGAPNEKLFF. The CDR3 nucleotides are TGCGCCAGCAGCCAAGATATCCAGGGGGCACCTAATGAAAAACTGTTTTTT.

The CDR3 sequence: CASKEGSAKDTQYF. Here the CDR3 DNA reads TGTGCCAGCAAAGAGGGAAGCGCGAAGGACACGCAGTATTTT. This chain joins TRBV6-5 and TRBJ2-3; D may be TRBD2 (5 bases). The V and J ends lost 7 bases and 9 bases respectively, with 20 bases between them. This CDR3 region has 14 residues. Per the germline V gene, CDR1 is MNHEY and CDR2 is SVGAGI.

This sequence joins TRBV7-2 and TRBJ2-5, with no clear D. Germline CDR1 reads SGHTA; CDR2 reads FQGNSA. The CDR3 totals 14 residues. V lost 1 base and J 5 bases, leaving 11 bases between the germline ends. CDR3 residues: CASSLGSSTETQYF. The CDR3 bases are TGTGCCAGCAGCTTAGGATCTAGTACGGAGACCCAGTACTTC.

Only one count was recorded for this clone. This chain joins TRBV5-4 and TRBJ1-1; D not certain. With 1 base removed from V and 2 bases from J, the gap between germline ends came to 9 bases. The CDR3 contains 14 residues. CDR1 and CDR2 (germline): SGHNT, YYREEE (reference sequence). The CDR3 nucleotides are TGTGCCAGCAGCTTGCCGAACCCCAACACTGAAGCTTTCTTT. This gives the protein CASSLPNPNTEAFF.

The chain links TRBV28 to TRBJ1-1, with 7 bases that match TRBD1. V shed 2 bases, J shed 1 base, and the junction held 7 bases outside the gene matches. Germline CDR1 reads MDHEN; CDR2 reads SYDVKM. The CDR3 spans 16 residues. CDR3: CASSLIGAGGNTEAFF. DNA for the CDR3: TGTGCCAGCAGTTTAATTGGAGCAGGGGGGAACACTGAAGCTTTCTTT.

The V gene is TRBV6-4, the J gene TRBJ2-1; weak D call: TRBD2 (6 bases). Germline V lookup: CDR1 MRHNA, CDR2 SNTAGT. The CDR3 totals 15 residues. The V end lost 4 bases, the J end lost 4 bases, and 14 bases lay between the germline ends. CDR3 in amino acids: CASSGSPGGYNEQFF. CDR3 in DNA: TGTGCCAGCAGTGGCAGCCCTGGAGGGTACAATGAGCAGTTCTTC.

This clone was picked up one time. This sequence joins TRBV6-6 and TRBJ1-2; 11 bases are a match to TRBD1. CDR1 and CDR2 from the germline V gene are MNHNY and SVGAGI (reference sequence). The CDR3 runs to 15 residues. The J segment lost 8 bases and the V segment lost 7 bases, leaving 12 bases of the junction unmatched. The CDR3 sequence is CASTTRTGGADGYTF. The CDR3 nucleotides read TGTGCCAGCACCACTCGGACAGGGGGCGCGGACGGCTACACCTTC.

This chain uses TRBV5-1 with TRBJ2-5; either TRBD1 or TRBD2 may fit D (5 bases each). Trimming shortened V by 6 bases and J by 1 base, and 10 bases separated the two germline ends. The CDR3 is 13 amino acids. Germline CDR1 is SGHRS and CDR2 is YFSETQ. CDR3 DNA: TGCGCCAGCACCGGGACCCCCCAAGAGACCCAGTACTTC. Amino acids: CASTGTPQETQYF.

The chain uses TRBV27 and TRBJ1-6, with D tentatively TRBD1 (5 bases). From germline, CDR1 is MNHEY and CDR2 SMNVEV (reference sequence). Trimming cost V 5 bases and J 2 bases, with 10 bases left between them. The CDR3 has 15 amino acids. CDR3 protein: CASSTGVAYNSPLHF. The CDR3 DNA reads as TGTGCCAGCAGTACGGGGGTGGCCTATAATTCACCCCTCCACTTT.

The CDR3 DNA reads as TGTGCCAGCAGCGCGGGACCAAACAATGAGCAGTTCTTC. As protein: CASSAGPNNEQFF. The chain couples TRBV9 to TRBJ2-1, with D perhaps matching TRBD1 or TRBD2 (5 bases each). CDR1 and CDR2 from the germline V gene are SGDLS and YYNGEE. V was cut by 3 bases and J by 5 bases, with 9 bases left in between. The CDR3 length is 13 residues.

The chain uses TRBV6-6 and TRBJ2-7; D gene uncertain. V was trimmed by 5 bases and J by 3 bases, leaving 11 bases between them. The CDR3 spans 13 residues. Germline lookup yields CDR1 MNHNY and CDR2 SVGAGI (reference sequence). The CDR3 reads CASSTDVGYEQYF. The DNA of the CDR3 is TGTGCCAGCAGTACGGACGTTGGCTACGAGCAGTACTTC.

V is TRBV5-1 and J is TRBJ2-1; TRBD1 aligns across 7 bases. With 3 bases clipped from V and 5 bases from J, the junction kept 8 bases outside the gene matches. The CDR3 runs to 15 residues. Germline V gene sequence: CDR1 SGHRS, CDR2 YFSETQ. The CDR3 nucleotides are TGCGCCAGCAGCTCCACAGGGGAGCCTCACAATGAGCAGTTCTTC. Translation gives CASSSTGEPHNEQFF.

The chain joins TRBV6-5 to TRBJ1-5, with D hard to call. The CDR3 has 13 amino acids. Looked up from germline, CDR1 is MNHEY and CDR2 is SVGAGI. V was pared by 2 bases and J by 3 bases, with 5 bases between. CDR3 sequence reads: CASSYGPNQPQHF. The CDR3 DNA reads as TGTGCCAGCAGTTACGGTCCCAATCAGCCCCAGCATTTT.